What follows are 29 T cell receptor beta chains derived from one specimen sequenced in a study of blood T cell repertoires in COVID-19. Using immunoSEQ multiplex PCR, the repertoire was profiled, and TCRdb retains in-frame clones only, with some absent. The sample records approximately 15,000 clones, more than 75% being singletons. The sample taken for sequencing was peripheral blood. The receptors come from a man in his 60s with active COVID-19.

V is TRBV4-2 and J is TRBJ2-1, with D maybe TRBD2 (6 bases). V was clipped by 0 bases and J by 6 bases, with 21 bases between them. There are 18 residues in the CDR3. The V gene's germline CDR1 is LGHNA and CDR2 YNFKEQ. In nucleotides, the CDR3 is TGTGCCAGCAGCCAAGACGGAGGGGCACCTTTCCGAGGCAATGAGCAGTTCTTC. This sequence encodes CASSQDGGAPFRGNEQFF.

This chain connects TRBV4-2 to TRBJ1-2, with 7 bases fitting TRBD1. Germline V gives CDR1 LGHNA, CDR2 YNFKEQ. Losses at the gene ends were 1 base for V and 3 bases for J; bases not matched to a gene: 5. The CDR3 totals 15 residues. The CDR3 DNA reads TGTGCCAGCAGCCAAGCTAGGGGGCAAGACTATGGCTACACCTTC. The encoded protein is CASSQARGQDYGYTF.

The chain joins TRBV5-1 to TRBJ1-2; 9 bases are shared with TRBD1. CDR3 size: 16 residues. J was trimmed by 4 bases and V by 5 bases; bases with no gene match: 12. CDR1 and CDR2 from the germline V gene are SGHRS and YFSETQ. CDR3 sequence (DNA): TGCGCCAGCAGGCTTTCCTCCGGGACAGGGACCTATGGCTACACCTTC. It codes for CASRLSSGTGTYGYTF.

This clone has only one observation. This rearrangement joins TRBV6-1 to TRBJ1-5; D not certain. The V end was cut by 1 base, the J end by 5 bases, with 9 bases between. The germline gives CDR1 MNHNS, CDR2 SASEGT. The CDR3 is made up of 14 amino acids. CDR3 sequence: CASSEGGKYQPQHF. The CDR3 DNA sequence: TGTGCCAGCAGTGAAGGAGGGAAATATCAGCCCCAGCATTTT.

The chain carries TRBV19 and TRBJ1-2, with 9 bases that match TRBD1. The CDR3 is made up of 16 amino acids. The V and J ends lost 3 bases and 6 bases, in that order; junction bases with no gene match: 11. Germline CDR1 reads LNHDA; CDR2 reads SQIVND (reference sequence). The CDR3 is CASSITPGQGRDGYTF. The CDR3 nucleotides are TGTGCCAGTAGTATCACACCGGGACAGGGACGGGATGGCTACACCTTC.

The chain uses TRBV5-4 and TRBJ2-2; perhaps TRBD1 as D (6 bases). The germline gives CDR1 SGHNT, CDR2 YYREEE (reference sequence). The CDR3 has 15 amino acids. The V and J ends lost 4 bases and 5 bases respectively, with 15 bases between them. The chain's CDR3 is CASSGGHSETGELFF. In DNA form, the CDR3 reads TGTGCCAGCAGCGGGGGACACTCTGAGACCGGGGAGCTGTTTTTT.

V gene TRBV27 combines with J gene TRBJ2-2, with D possibly TRBD1 on 5 matching bases. The CDR3 is 18 amino acids. Germline V lookup: CDR1 MNHEY, CDR2 SMNVEV (reference sequence). Trimming pared 5 bases from V and 0 bases from J, leaving 19 bases between. The CDR3: CASSRHYQQAANTGELFF. Here the CDR3 DNA reads TGTGCCAGCAGTCGCCATTACCAACAGGCTGCGAACACCGGGGAGCTGTTTTTT.

CDR3 nucleotide sequence: TGTGCCAGCAGCGCGGTTAGGGGGTGGCAGTTCTTC. The encoded protein is CASSAVRGWQFF. The chain combines TRBV5-4 with TRBJ2-1; D possibly corresponds to TRBD1 (6 bases). The CDR3 loop spans 12 amino acids. Trimming left V 4 bases short and J 12 bases short, with 14 bases between. The V gene's germline CDR1 is SGHNT and CDR2 YYREEE (reference sequence).

The chain has TRBV5-4 and TRBJ1-4; D is possibly TRBD1 (6 bases). V lost 0 bases, J lost 7 bases, and 7 bases lay in between. Germline CDR1 and CDR2: SGHNT and YYREEE (reference sequence). The CDR3 loop spans 13 amino acids. The CDR3: CASSLDRAEKLFF. The CDR3 DNA is TGTGCCAGCAGCTTGGACAGGGCTGAAAAACTGTTTTTT.

The chain employs TRBV5-5 and TRBJ2-7; a weak D match, TRBD2 (6 bases). The CDR3 is 15 residues long. Germline CDR1 and CDR2: SGHKS and YYEKEE (reference sequence). Trimming pared 4 bases from V and 7 bases from J, leaving 21 bases between. The CDR3 is CASSHLGLALEEQYF. CDR3 nucleotide sequence: TGTGCCAGCAGCCACCTGGGACTGGCCCTGGAGGAGCAGTACTTC. The variable domain in full, with the rest retrieved from reference TRBV5-5 and TRBJ2-7, is DAGVTQSPTHLIKTRGQQVTLRCSPISGHKSVSWYQQVLGQGPQFIFQYYEKEERGRGNFPDRFSARQFPNYSSELNVNALLLGDSALYLCASSHLGLALEEQYFGPGTRLTVT.

The chain joins TRBV9 to TRBJ2-5, with D tentatively TRBD1 (6 bases). In germline, CDR1 is SGDLS, CDR2 YYNGEE. This CDR3 contains 13 residues. V lost 4 bases to trimming and J lost 5 bases, with 12 bases between them. The CDR3 coding sequence is TGTGCCAGCAGCCCGCTGCAGGGGGAGACCCAGTACTTC. Translated: CASSPLQGETQYF.

The genes are TRBV12-3 or TRBV12-4 and TRBJ1-4, with a weak D call TRBD1 (5 bases). The V gene lost 8 bases and the J gene lost 5 bases, with 9 bases spanning the gap. The CDR3 consists of 12 residues. CDR3 nucleotide sequence: TGTGCCAGCCGGGGGGTAAATGAAAAACTGTTTTTT. Its protein product is CASRGVNEKLFF.

The chain joins TRBV2 to TRBJ2-5; TRBD2 aligns across 7 bases. Trimming took 5 bases from V and 2 from J; bases not matched to a gene: 8. The CDR3 covers 15 residues. Germline V gene lookup returns CDR1 SNHLY and CDR2 FYNNEI. The CDR3 DNA is TGTGCCAGCAGTCCGGGGGGAGCGGGGCAAGAGACCCAGTACTTC. As protein: CASSPGGAGQETQYF.

The genes are TRBV5-1 and TRBJ1-5; 11 bases fit TRBD1. Trimming at V came to 0 bases and at J to 9 bases, leaving 5 bases not matched to a gene. This CDR3 spans 15 amino acids. Germline CDR1 and CDR2: SGHRS and YFSETQ. The CDR3 region has the DNA TGCGCCAGCAGCTTGGGGGACAGGGGGATCGGGCCCCAGCATTTT. This sequence encodes CASSLGDRGIGPQHF.

The chain uses TRBV5-1 and TRBJ1-6; D ambiguous. V lost 0 bases to trimming and J lost 5 bases, with 12 bases between them. Germline V gives CDR1 SGHRS, CDR2 YFSETQ. The CDR3 covers 16 residues. DNA for the CDR3: TGCGCCAGCAGCTTGGGGCCCGTGGAGGATAATTCACCCCTCCACTTT. Amino acid sequence: CASSLGPVEDNSPLHF. Full variable domain (missing parts from reference TRBV5-1 and TRBJ1-6): KAGVTQTPRYLIKTRGQQVTLSCSPISGHRSVSWYQQTPGQGLQFLFEYFSETQRNKGNFPGRFSGRQFSNSRSEMNVSTLELGDSALYLCASSLGPVEDNSPLHFGNGTRLTVT.

This chain uses TRBV19 with TRBJ1-5, with D unclear. The CDR3 has 15 residues. Per the germline V gene, CDR1 is LNHDA and CDR2 is SQIVND (reference sequence). V was clipped by 5 bases and J by 0 bases, with 11 bases between them. The CDR3 coding sequence is TGTGCCAGTAGTGGTACAGACTATAGCAATCAGCCCCAGCATTTT. It yields the protein CASSGTDYSNQPQHF.

This chain connects TRBV27 to TRBJ1-4; D possibly corresponds to TRBD1 (5 bases). V was pared by 6 bases and J by 6 bases, with 8 bases between. The length of the CDR3 is 12 residues. Germline CDR1 and CDR2: MNHEY and SMNVEV (reference sequence). DNA of the CDR3: TGTGCCAGCAGCCCACAGGATGAAAAACTGTTTTTT. This sequence encodes CASSPQDEKLFF.

This rearrangement joins TRBV4-1 to TRBJ2-2, with 7 bases matching TRBD2. CDR1 and CDR2 from the germline V gene are MGHRA and YSYEKL. The CDR3 length is 18 residues. The J segment lost 1 base and the V segment lost 4 bases, leaving 12 bases of the junction unmatched. In DNA, the CDR3 is TGCGCCAGCAGCCGCTCCCAAACCGGGGGGATGAACACCGGGGAGCTGTTTTTT. It encodes CASSRSQTGGMNTGELFF.

A few counts support this clone. The chain links TRBV27 to TRBJ1-5; 7 bases are a match to TRBD1. The CDR3 is 16 residues long. CDR1 is MNHEY, CDR2 SMNVEV, per germline (reference sequence). The V and J ends lost 5 bases and 0 bases, in that order; junction bases with no gene match: 7. CDR3 in amino acids: CASSSSRDSSNQPQHF. CDR3 DNA sequence: TGTGCCAGCAGTAGTTCCCGGGACAGTAGCAATCAGCCCCAGCATTTT.

There are a few counts of this clone. This chain connects TRBV4-1 to TRBJ2-1; 11 bases agree with TRBD2. J lost 8 bases, V lost 0 bases, and 12 bases had no gene match. Looked up from germline, CDR1 is MGHRA and CDR2 is YSYEKL. This CDR3 has 18 residues. CDR3 sequence reads: CASSQEGGLADPVDEQFF. In DNA form, the CDR3 reads TGCGCCAGCAGCCAAGAAGGGGGACTAGCGGACCCCGTAGATGAGCAGTTCTTC.

The chain links TRBV6-6 to TRBJ1-2; D is perhaps TRBD1 (5 bases). This CDR3 is 16 amino acids long. The V end lost 2 bases, the J end lost 5 bases, and 18 bases lay between the germline ends. The germline CDR1 and CDR2 sequences are MNHNY and SVGAGI (reference sequence). The CDR3 DNA is TGTGCCAGCAGTTACAAAGGCAGCAGACAGACTTATGGCTACACCTTC. Protein product: CASSYKGSRQTYGYTF.

The table lists this clone with a count of one. The chain combines TRBV5-1 with TRBJ2-2; 8 nucleotides line up with TRBD1. V dropped 4 bases and J dropped 5; count of bases not matched to a gene: 7. CDR3 length: 15 residues. Germline assignment: CDR1 SGHRS and CDR2 YFSETQ. CDR3 sequence (DNA): TGCGCCAGCAGCCTCGGACAGGGAGGTACCGGGGAGCTGTTTTTT. Encoded protein: CASSLGQGGTGELFF. The full variable domain, rest sourced from reference TRBV5-1 and TRBJ2-2, is KAGVTQTPRYLIKTRGQQVTLSCSPISGHRSVSWYQQTPGQGLQFLFEYFSETQRNKGNFPGRFSGRQFSNSRSEMNVSTLELGDSALYLCASSLGQGGTGELFFGEGSRLTVL.

The gene calls are TRBV10-2 and TRBJ2-7, with a weak D call TRBD2 (6 bases). The CDR3 has 14 residues. Trimming cost V 0 bases and J 1 base, with 7 bases left between them. CDR1 is WSHSY, CDR2 SAAADI, per germline. CDR3 nucleotide sequence: TGCGCCAGCAGTGAGTCGGGGGGTTCCTACGAGCAGTACGTC. Translation: CASSESGGSYEQYV.

The gene calls are TRBV4-1 and TRBJ1-3, with 9 bases identical to TRBD1. This CDR3 region has 18 residues. V trimming: 4 bases; J trimming: 0 bases; junction bases outside the gene matches: 10. From germline, CDR1 is MGHRA and CDR2 YSYEKL. The CDR3, as DNA: TGCGCCAGCAGCCCGGGACAGGGTCCCTACTTCTCTGGAAACACCATATATTTT. Protein product: CASSPGQGPYFSGNTIYF.

This chain uses TRBV5-1 with TRBJ1-2; 9 bases agree with TRBD1. This CDR3 has 15 residues. CDR1 and CDR2 (germline): SGHRS, YFSETQ. Trimming cost V 4 bases and J 7 bases; bases outside gene matches: 11. Here the CDR3 DNA reads TGCGCCAGCAGCCCGGGACAGGGTATCCCGCGTGGCTACACCTTC. Its translation is CASSPGQGIPRGYTF.

V is TRBV5-1 and J is TRBJ1-3, with 7 bases matching TRBD1. The CDR3 loop spans 15 amino acids. Losses at the gene ends were 4 bases for V and 0 bases for J; bases not matched to a gene: 4. CDR1 is SGHRS and CDR2 is YFSETQ in the germline V gene. The CDR3 DNA is TGCGCCAGCAGCCCTCGACAGGGCTCTGGAAACACCATATATTTT. It codes for CASSPRQGSGNTIYF.

The chain carries TRBV5-1 and TRBJ1-2; D is unresolved. CDR1 and CDR2 from the germline V gene are SGHRS and YFSETQ. V was pared by 5 bases and J by 0 bases, with 11 bases between. The CDR3 is 14 amino acids. This CDR3 reads CASRSQATNYGYTF. CDR3 nucleotide sequence: TGCGCCAGCAGGTCCCAGGCTACTAACTATGGCTACACCTTC.

The rearrangement uses TRBV6-6 and TRBJ1-2; 10 bases fit TRBD1. With 6 bases clipped from V and 7 bases from J, the junction kept 14 bases outside the gene matches. Germline V gene lookup returns CDR1 MNHNY and CDR2 SVGAGI (reference sequence). This CDR3 has 16 amino acids. Here the CDR3 DNA reads TGTGCCAGCAGAAACACCCCGACAGGGGGCTTGAGTGGCTACACCTTC. Translation gives CASRNTPTGGLSGYTF.

The J gene is TRBJ2-3, the V gene TRBV7-8, with 8 bases lining up with TRBD2. After removal of 2 bases from V and 5 bases from J, the junction contained 3 bases not matched to a gene. This CDR3 comprises 14 residues. Per the germline V gene, CDR1 is SGHVS and CDR2 is FQNEAQ. In nucleotides, the CDR3 is TGTGCCAGCAGCTTAACCGGGGGGGTAGATACGCAGTATTTT. This encodes CASSLTGGVDTQYF.